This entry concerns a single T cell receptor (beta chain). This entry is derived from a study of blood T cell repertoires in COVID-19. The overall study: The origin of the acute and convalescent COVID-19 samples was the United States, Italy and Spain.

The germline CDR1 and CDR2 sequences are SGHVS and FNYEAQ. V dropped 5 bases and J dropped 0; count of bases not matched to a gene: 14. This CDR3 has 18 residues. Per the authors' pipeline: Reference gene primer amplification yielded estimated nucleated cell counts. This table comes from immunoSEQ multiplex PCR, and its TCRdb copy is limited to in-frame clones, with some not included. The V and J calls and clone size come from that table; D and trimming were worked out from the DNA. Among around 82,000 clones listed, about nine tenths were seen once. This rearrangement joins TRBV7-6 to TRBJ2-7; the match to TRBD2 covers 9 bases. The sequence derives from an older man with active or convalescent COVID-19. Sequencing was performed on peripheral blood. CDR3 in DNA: TGTGCCAGCAGCGTCGGGGTAGCGGGGGCTACCATCTCCTACGAGCAGTACTTC. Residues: CASSVGVAGATISYEQYF.